This T cell receptor beta chain is drawn from a study of technical replicates of blood from a few donors. With V trimmed by 5 bases and J by 3 bases, 6 bases remained unmatched. The CDR3 has 16 residues. Germline V CDR1 and CDR2: SGHAT, FQNNGV. The method was immunoSEQ multiplex PCR; TCRdb's version includes in-frame clones alone and lacks a portion of them. In the table there are just over 60,000 clones, more than 70% of which are singletons. Material: PBMCs. The rearrangement joins TRBV11-2 to TRBJ2-2; 10 nucleotides line up with TRBD1. The source is a human donor in good health. Some clones in this sample may be carry-over from other donors' samples. CDR3 nucleotide sequence: TGTGCCAGCAGCCAAAGACAGGGGGCGCACACCGGGGAGCTGTTTTTT. Translating gives CASSQRQGAHTGELFF.